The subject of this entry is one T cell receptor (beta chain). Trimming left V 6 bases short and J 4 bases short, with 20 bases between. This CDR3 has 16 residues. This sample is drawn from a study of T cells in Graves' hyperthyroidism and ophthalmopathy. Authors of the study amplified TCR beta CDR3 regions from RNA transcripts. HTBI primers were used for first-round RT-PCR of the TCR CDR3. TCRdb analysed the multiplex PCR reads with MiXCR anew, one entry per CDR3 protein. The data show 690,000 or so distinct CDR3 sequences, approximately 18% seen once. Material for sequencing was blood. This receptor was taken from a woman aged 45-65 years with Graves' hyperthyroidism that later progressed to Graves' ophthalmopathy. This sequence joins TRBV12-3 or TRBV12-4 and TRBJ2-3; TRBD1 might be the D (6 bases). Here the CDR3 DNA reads TGTGCCAGCAGGGACTCTACAGGGATCACCCCAGATACGCAGTATTTT. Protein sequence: CASRDSTGITPDTQYF.